These T cell receptor beta chains were read from a single sample in a study of breast tumors, draining lymph nodes, adjacent tissues. Via MiXCR, TCRdb re-called the multiplex PCR reads, giving one row per CDR3 protein. Among about 21,000 distinct CDR3 sequences listed, around 50% were seen once. The sequenced sample consisted of breast tumor tissue. These receptors all come from a female donor with breast cancer. Some clones in this sample may be carry-over from other donors' samples. The CDR3 runs from the conserved cysteine through the conserved F or W. The order of the fields is clone size, D gene, V gene, J gene, CDR3 DNA, CDR3 protein. D genes are given only for firm matches. Size tells how often a clone was seen (once, few, many) or the class of an expanded clone, and some rows leave it out.

clone_size: many; d_call: TRBD2; v_call: TRBV27; j_call: TRBJ2-1; cdr3_nt: TGTGCCAGCAGTTCCTGGACTAGCGGGAACAATGAGCAGTTCTTC; cdr3_aa: CASSSWTSGNNEQFF
clone_size: -; d_call: -; v_call: TRBV9; j_call: TRBJ2-1; cdr3_nt: TGTGCCAGCAGCGTGAAAGTCTACAATGAGCAGTTCTTC; cdr3_aa: CASSVKVYNEQFF
clone_size: medium-sized; d_call: -; v_call: TRBV6-1; j_call: TRBJ1-2; cdr3_nt: TGTGCCAGCAGTGAATTGGGGGGCGGCTACACCTTC; cdr3_aa: CASSELGGGYTF
clone_size: -; d_call: -; v_call: TRBV10-3; j_call: TRBJ2-7; cdr3_nt: TGTGCCATCAGTGAAGTTACCTACGAGCAGTACTTC; cdr3_aa: CAISEVTYEQYF
clone_size: -; d_call: TRBD1; v_call: TRBV7-2; j_call: TRBJ2-2; cdr3_nt: TGTGCCAGCAGCCAACAGGGGTATAGCGGGGAGCTGTTTTTT; cdr3_aa: CASSQQGYSGELFF
clone_size: once; d_call: -; v_call: TRBV6-5; j_call: TRBJ2-7; cdr3_nt: TGTGCCAGCAGTTTCGGACTCGTCTACGAGCAGTACTTC; cdr3_aa: CASSFGLVYEQYF
clone_size: -; d_call: -; v_call: TRBV7-8; j_call: TRBJ1-6; cdr3_nt: TGTGCCAGCAGCTTAGTGGTCGAAAATTCACCCCTCCACTTT; cdr3_aa: CASSLVVENSPLHF
clone_size: -; d_call: -; v_call: TRBV4-3; j_call: TRBJ2-7; cdr3_nt: TGCGCCAGCAGCCAAGATCAGCAAGGGGTGCACCTAGGCGAGCAGTACTTC; cdr3_aa: CASSQDQQGVHLGEQYF
clone_size: -; d_call: -; v_call: TRBV12-3/TRBV12-4; j_call: TRBJ1-2; cdr3_nt: TGTGCCAGCAGTCCCGGGAGGGCCCCTCATGGCTACACCTTC; cdr3_aa: CASSPGRAPHGYTF
clone_size: once; d_call: TRBD1; v_call: TRBV7-6; j_call: TRBJ1-6; cdr3_nt: TGTGCCAGCAGCTTAGAGGACAGGGGAGGCTCACCCCTCCACTTT; cdr3_aa: CASSLEDRGGSPLHF
clone_size: -; d_call: -; v_call: TRBV20-1; j_call: TRBJ1-2; cdr3_nt: TGCAGTGCTAGATCCCTTAACTATGGCTACACCTTC; cdr3_aa: CSARSLNYGYTF
clone_size: -; d_call: TRBD2; v_call: TRBV27; j_call: TRBJ2-5; cdr3_nt: TGTGCCAGCAGGCCGCTTGGGACTAGCGGGGGTGATACGGAGACCCAGTACTTC; cdr3_aa: CASRPLGTSGGDTETQYF
clone_size: -; d_call: TRBD2; v_call: TRBV7-9; j_call: TRBJ2-3; cdr3_nt: TGTGCCAGCAGCTTAGGCAGCGGGGGGCATATGGATACGCAGTATTTT; cdr3_aa: CASSLGSGGHMDTQYF
clone_size: -; d_call: -; v_call: TRBV7-8; j_call: TRBJ1-2; cdr3_nt: TGTGCCAGCAGCTTAGTGCAGGACTATGGCTACACCTTC; cdr3_aa: CASSLVQDYGYTF
clone_size: -; d_call: TRBD2; v_call: TRBV6-5; j_call: TRBJ2-7; cdr3_nt: TGTGCCAGAAGACTAGCGGGAGGTAACGAGCAGTACTTC; cdr3_aa: CARRLAGGNEQYF
clone_size: many; d_call: -; v_call: TRBV5-1; j_call: TRBJ1-1; cdr3_nt: TGCGCCAGCAGCTTGGAGGGCAGAAAGAACACTGAAGCTTTCTTT; cdr3_aa: CASSLEGRKNTEAFF
clone_size: -; d_call: TRBD2; v_call: TRBV24-1; j_call: TRBJ2-3; cdr3_nt: TGTGCCACCAGTGATCCAACCGGGACTAGCGGGAATTCAGATACGCAGTATTTT; cdr3_aa: CATSDPTGTSGNSDTQYF
clone_size: -; d_call: TRBD2; v_call: TRBV3-1; j_call: TRBJ2-3; cdr3_nt: TGTGCCAGCAGCCGATGGGATGGGGCGGGGGGCACAGATACGCAGTATTTT; cdr3_aa: CASSRWDGAGGTDTQYF
clone_size: once; d_call: -; v_call: TRBV5-4; j_call: TRBJ2-6; cdr3_nt: TGTGCCAGCAGCGCAGGGTTCGGGGCCAACGTCCTGACTTTC; cdr3_aa: CASSAGFGANVLTF
clone_size: -; d_call: TRBD1; v_call: TRBV19; j_call: TRBJ2-6; cdr3_nt: TGTGCCAGTAGTATCGGACAGGGTTTGGCTGGGGCCAACGTCCTGACTTTC; cdr3_aa: CASSIGQGLAGANVLTF
clone_size: many; d_call: -; v_call: TRBV25-1; j_call: TRBJ1-2; cdr3_nt: TGTGCCAGCAGTATGGGGTTTATCTTTAGTGGCTACACCTTC; cdr3_aa: CASSMGFIFSGYTF
clone_size: -; d_call: -; v_call: TRBV7-6; j_call: TRBJ2-1; cdr3_nt: TGTGCCAGCAGCTTAGAATGGGCCGGGATGAATGAGCAGTTCTTC; cdr3_aa: CASSLEWAGMNEQFF
clone_size: -; d_call: -; v_call: TRBV10-3; j_call: TRBJ1-3; cdr3_nt: TGTGCCATCAGTGAGTCGGTGGGGGGGACTGGAAACACCATATATTTT; cdr3_aa: CAISESVGGTGNTIYF
clone_size: -; d_call: -; v_call: TRBV7-3; j_call: TRBJ2-5; cdr3_nt: TGTGCCAGCAGCTTACCGGCTAGCGTTCGAGAGACCCAGTACTTC; cdr3_aa: CASSLPASVRETQYF
clone_size: -; d_call: TRBD1; v_call: TRBV10-3; j_call: TRBJ1-2; cdr3_nt: TGTGCCATCAGTGAGAGAGGGACAGGACGAACCAACTATGGCTACACCTTC; cdr3_aa: CAISERGTGRTNYGYTF
clone_size: many; d_call: TRBD1; v_call: TRBV6-1; j_call: TRBJ2-6; cdr3_nt: TGTGCCAGCAGTGGACAGGGCTCTGGGGCCAACGTCCTGACTTTC; cdr3_aa: CASSGQGSGANVLTF
clone_size: many; d_call: -; v_call: TRBV19; j_call: TRBJ1-4; cdr3_nt: TGTGCCAGTAGTACCATAAGGGCTACTGAAAAACTGTTTTTT; cdr3_aa: CASSTIRATEKLFF
clone_size: -; d_call: -; v_call: TRBV12-3/TRBV12-4; j_call: TRBJ2-3; cdr3_nt: TGTGCCAGCAGCAGGGTTCGGGGCACAGATACGCAGTATTTT; cdr3_aa: CASSRVRGTDTQYF
clone_size: medium-sized; d_call: -; v_call: TRBV7-9; j_call: TRBJ2-1; cdr3_nt: TGTGCCAGCAAAAACACGGGCGCGTACAATGAGCAGTTCTTC; cdr3_aa: CASKNTGAYNEQFF
clone_size: once; d_call: TRBD1; v_call: TRBV7-2; j_call: TRBJ2-7; cdr3_nt: TGTGCCAGCAGCTTTGACAGGGTGATGGCCGGGTACGAGCAGTACTTC; cdr3_aa: CASSFDRVMAGYEQYF
clone_size: -; d_call: -; v_call: TRBV4-2; j_call: TRBJ2-2; cdr3_nt: TGTGCCAGCAGCGTCCCCCCCGGGGAGCTGTTTTTT; cdr3_aa: CASSVPPGELFF
clone_size: -; d_call: -; v_call: TRBV13; j_call: TRBJ2-7; cdr3_nt: TGTGCCAGCAGCTTTGGGACATTTTCCTACGAGCAGTACTTC; cdr3_aa: CASSFGTFSYEQYF
clone_size: -; d_call: TRBD1; v_call: TRBV11-2; j_call: TRBJ1-6; cdr3_nt: TGTGCCAGCAGCAATCGACAGGGTTCACCCCTCCACTTT; cdr3_aa: CASSNRQGSPLHF
clone_size: many; d_call: -; v_call: TRBV4-3; j_call: TRBJ1-3; cdr3_nt: TGCGCCAGCAGTCCGAAGCCATTTAACACCATATATTTT; cdr3_aa: CASSPKPFNTIYF
clone_size: -; d_call: -; v_call: TRBV2; j_call: TRBJ1-6; cdr3_nt: TGTGCCAGCAGTGAACAGGGCGGGATGTCGGCCCTCCACTTT; cdr3_aa: CASSEQGGMSALHF
clone_size: many; d_call: TRBD2; v_call: TRBV7-9; j_call: TRBJ2-1; cdr3_nt: TGTGCCAGCAGCTTAGTCCCCGGGACTAGCGCCGAGATGTGGTCCTACAATGAGCAGTTCTTC; cdr3_aa: CASSLVPGTSAEMWSYNEQFF
clone_size: -; d_call: TRBD2; v_call: TRBV7-3; j_call: TRBJ2-1; cdr3_nt: TGTGCCAGCAGTCGAGGAGCGGGGGGAGACAATGAGCAGTTCTTC; cdr3_aa: CASSRGAGGDNEQFF
clone_size: medium-sized; d_call: -; v_call: TRBV7-2; j_call: TRBJ1-6; cdr3_nt: TGTGCCAGCAGCTTGGACGGGGGGCCCGGCGCCCCAACCTTT; cdr3_aa: CASSLDGGPGAPTF
clone_size: -; d_call: TRBD2; v_call: TRBV7-9; j_call: TRBJ2-3; cdr3_nt: TGTGCCAGCAGCTCCTATAGCGGGGTCACAGATACGCAGTATTTT; cdr3_aa: CASSSYSGVTDTQYF
clone_size: many; d_call: -; v_call: TRBV6-6; j_call: TRBJ2-7; cdr3_nt: TGTGCCAGCAGTTCCCCGCTAGGAGGGGGGGGGAGCTACGAGCAGTACTTC; cdr3_aa: CASSSPLGGGGSYEQYF
clone_size: medium-sized; d_call: -; v_call: TRBV5-5; j_call: TRBJ2-3; cdr3_nt: TGTGCCAGCAGCTGGGACACAGCAGGGACAGATACGCAGTATTTT; cdr3_aa: CASSWDTAGTDTQYF
clone_size: many; d_call: TRBD1; v_call: TRBV12-3/TRBV12-4; j_call: TRBJ2-3; cdr3_nt: TGTGCCAGCAGTTTCCCAACAGGGGGTAGGCCAGATACGCAGTATTTT; cdr3_aa: CASSFPTGGRPDTQYF
clone_size: -; d_call: -; v_call: TRBV2; j_call: TRBJ2-1; cdr3_nt: TGTGCCAGCAGGCGCCGGGCGGGGGCCTACAACAATGAGCAGTTCTTC; cdr3_aa: CASRRRAGAYNNEQFF
clone_size: medium-sized; d_call: TRBD1; v_call: TRBV4-3; j_call: TRBJ2-5; cdr3_nt: TGCGCCAGCAGCCAGGGACAGGGGGCTGAAAGAGAGACCCAGTACTTC; cdr3_aa: CASSQGQGAERETQYF
clone_size: many; d_call: -; v_call: TRBV27; j_call: TRBJ2-7; cdr3_nt: TGTGCCAGCAGTTGGGACGGGAGCTCCTACGAGCAGTACTTC; cdr3_aa: CASSWDGSSYEQYF
clone_size: once; d_call: -; v_call: TRBV20-1; j_call: TRBJ2-7; cdr3_nt: TGCAGTGCTAGAGATGGGCGGCTTTCCGAGCAGTACTTC; cdr3_aa: CSARDGRLSEQYF
clone_size: many; d_call: TRBD2; v_call: TRBV6-1; j_call: TRBJ2-7; cdr3_nt: TGTGCCAGCAGTGAAGGGACTAGCGTTCGGGAGCAGTACTTC; cdr3_aa: CASSEGTSVREQYF
clone_size: -; d_call: -; v_call: TRBV6-5; j_call: TRBJ1-5; cdr3_nt: TGTGCCAGCAGTCCCCGGGACGGCGGCCAGCCCCAGCATTTT; cdr3_aa: CASSPRDGGQPQHF
clone_size: many; d_call: -; v_call: TRBV5-5; j_call: TRBJ2-1; cdr3_nt: TGTGCCAGCAGCTTCTTACGGTCAACGGGCGATGAGCAGTTCTTC; cdr3_aa: CASSFLRSTGDEQFF
clone_size: -; d_call: TRBD2; v_call: TRBV20-1; j_call: TRBJ2-1; cdr3_nt: TGCAGTGCTAGGGGACCGGGGACTAGCGTGGACAATGAGCAGTTCTTC; cdr3_aa: CSARGPGTSVDNEQFF
clone_size: once; d_call: TRBD1; v_call: TRBV19; j_call: TRBJ2-1; cdr3_nt: TGTGCCAGTAGGGGCTCAACTCGGGGACAGCGTAACAATGAGCAGTCCTTC; cdr3_aa: CASRGSTRGQRNNEQSF
clone_size: -; d_call: TRBD2; v_call: TRBV27; j_call: TRBJ2-5; cdr3_nt: TGTGCCAGCAGGCCGCTTGGGACTAGCGGGGGGGAACAAGAGACCCAGTACTTC; cdr3_aa: CASRPLGTSGGEQETQYF
clone_size: -; d_call: -; v_call: TRBV7-2; j_call: TRBJ2-7; cdr3_nt: TGTGCCAGCAGCACCTGGGACACCTTCTACGAGCAGTACTTC; cdr3_aa: CASSTWDTFYEQYF